This T cell receptor (beta chain) was observed in a study of OX40 agonist ivuxolimab in advanced cancers. Clones were sequenced by immunoSEQ multiplex PCR, and TCRdb holds only the in-frame ones, with some missing. In the table there are 60,000 or so clones, roughly 87% of which are singletons. Notes on this clone: Its antigen is not identified.

This CDR3 contains 13 residues. Germline V lookup: CDR1 LNHDA, CDR2 SQIVND (reference sequence). The V and J ends lost 5 bases and 7 bases, in that order; junction bases with no gene match: 5. Whole-study results and caveats: Some of the nonresponding patients also showed low levels of normalized T-cell clonal expansion.

The sequence derives from an adult with an advanced solid tumor such as melanoma, head and neck, liver or kidney cancer. The genes are TRBV19 and TRBJ2-1; 7 nucleotides agree with TRBD2. Material: CD4+ or CD8+ T cells sorted from blood, obtained in a trial of the OX40 agonist ivuxolimab. In DNA, the CDR3 is TGTGCCAGTAGTCCGACTAGCCGTAATGAGCAGTTCTTC. Protein sequence: CASSPTSRNEQFF.